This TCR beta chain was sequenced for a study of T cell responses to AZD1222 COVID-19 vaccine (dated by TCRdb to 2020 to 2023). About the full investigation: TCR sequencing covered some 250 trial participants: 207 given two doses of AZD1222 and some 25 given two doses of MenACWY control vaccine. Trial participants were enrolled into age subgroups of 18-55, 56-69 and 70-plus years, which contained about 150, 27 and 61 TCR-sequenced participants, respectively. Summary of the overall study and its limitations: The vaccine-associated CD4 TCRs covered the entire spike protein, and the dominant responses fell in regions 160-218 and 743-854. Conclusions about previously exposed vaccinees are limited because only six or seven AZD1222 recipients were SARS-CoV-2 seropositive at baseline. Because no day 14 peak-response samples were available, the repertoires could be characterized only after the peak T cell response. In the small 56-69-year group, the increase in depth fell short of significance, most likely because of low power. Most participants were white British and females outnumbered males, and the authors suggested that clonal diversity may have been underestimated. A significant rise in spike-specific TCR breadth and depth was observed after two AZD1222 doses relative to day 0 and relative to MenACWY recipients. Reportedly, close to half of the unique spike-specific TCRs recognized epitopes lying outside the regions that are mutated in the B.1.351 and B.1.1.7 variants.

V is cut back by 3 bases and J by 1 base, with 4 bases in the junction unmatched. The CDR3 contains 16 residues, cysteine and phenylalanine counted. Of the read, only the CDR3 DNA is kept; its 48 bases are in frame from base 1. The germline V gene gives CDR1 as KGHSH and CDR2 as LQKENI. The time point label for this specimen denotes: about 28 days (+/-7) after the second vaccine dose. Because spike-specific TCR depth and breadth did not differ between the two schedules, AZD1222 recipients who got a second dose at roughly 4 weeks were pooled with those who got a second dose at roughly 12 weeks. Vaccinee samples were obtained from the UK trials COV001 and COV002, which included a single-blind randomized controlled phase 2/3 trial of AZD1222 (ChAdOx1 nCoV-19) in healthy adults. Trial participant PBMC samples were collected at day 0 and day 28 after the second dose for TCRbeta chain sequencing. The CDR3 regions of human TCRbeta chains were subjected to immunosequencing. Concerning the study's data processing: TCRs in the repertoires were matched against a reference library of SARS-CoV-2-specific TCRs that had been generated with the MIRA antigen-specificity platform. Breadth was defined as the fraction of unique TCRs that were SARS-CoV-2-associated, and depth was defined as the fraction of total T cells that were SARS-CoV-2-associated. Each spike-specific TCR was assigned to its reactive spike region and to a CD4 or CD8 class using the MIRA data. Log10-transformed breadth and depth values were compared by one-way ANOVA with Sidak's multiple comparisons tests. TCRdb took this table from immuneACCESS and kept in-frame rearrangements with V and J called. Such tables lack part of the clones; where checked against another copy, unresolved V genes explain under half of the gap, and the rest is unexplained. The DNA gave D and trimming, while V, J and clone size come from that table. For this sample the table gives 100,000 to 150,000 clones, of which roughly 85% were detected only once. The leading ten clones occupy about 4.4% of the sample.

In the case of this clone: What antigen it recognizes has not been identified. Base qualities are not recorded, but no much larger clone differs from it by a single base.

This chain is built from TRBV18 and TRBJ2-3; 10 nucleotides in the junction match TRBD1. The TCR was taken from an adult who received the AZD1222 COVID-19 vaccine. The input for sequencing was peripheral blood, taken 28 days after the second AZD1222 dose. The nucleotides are TGTGCCAGCTCACCCGACGGGACAGGGGGCACAGATACGCAGTATTTT. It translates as CASSPDGTGGTDTQYF.